A selection of T cell receptor beta chains follows, all from one sample in a study of T cell responses to AZD1222 COVID-19 vaccine. The repertoire was sequenced with immunoSEQ multiplex PCR; TCRdb's copy has only in-frame clones and lacks some. The table has 150,000 to 200,000 clones, 85% to 95% seen once. The material sequenced was peripheral blood, taken on day 0 of AZD1222 vaccination. The receptors were gathered from an adult in good health. The CDR3 runs from the conserved cysteine through the conserved F or W. A D gene is named only where the DNA matches it firmly. Size is omitted from some rows. Given values are once, few, many or a class for expanded clones.

V: TRBV11-2
size: -
D: -
J: TRBJ1-2
DNA: TGTGCCAGCAGCTTACGGGCCTCGGAAAGCTACACCTTC
CDR3: CASSLRASESYTF

V: TRBV18
size: -
D: TRBD2
J: TRBJ2-1
DNA: TGTGCCAGCTCACCGCTCCTTACTAGCGGGAGTGGCAATGAGCAGTTCTTC
CDR3: CASSPLLTSGSGNEQFF

V: TRBV4-1
size: -
D: -
J: TRBJ2-1
DNA: TGCGCCAGCAGCCAAGAACAGAGCCCCTGGAATGAGCAGTTCTTC
CDR3: CASSQEQSPWNEQFF

V: TRBV19
size: -
D: TRBD1
J: TRBJ1-1
DNA: TGTGCCAGTACCCCGGGGTCCAGGGGGTGGTTGGACACTGAAGCTTTCTTT
CDR3: CASTPGSRGWLDTEAFF

V: TRBV14
size: -
D: -
J: TRBJ1-6
DNA: TGTGCCAGCAGCCTGCGGGGAAATTCACCCCTCCACTTT
CDR3: CASSLRGNSPLHF

V: TRBV18
size: -
D: TRBD1
J: TRBJ1-4
DNA: TGTGCCAGCTCACCGGGACAGCAGGACTGGAATGAAAAACTGTTTTTT
CDR3: CASSPGQQDWNEKLFF

V: TRBV2
size: once
D: -
J: TRBJ2-1
DNA: TGTGCCAGCAGTGATAGAGGACTACCCAATGAGCAGTTCTTC
CDR3: CASSDRGLPNEQFF

V: TRBV20-1
size: -
D: TRBD1
J: TRBJ2-5
DNA: TGCAGTGGGGGTACAGGGGGGACCCAGTACTTC
CDR3: CSGGTGGTQYF

V: TRBV2
size: once
D: TRBD2
J: TRBJ2-7
DNA: TGTGCCAGCAGTGATCAGGCTAGCGGGAAGAGAGGCTACGAGCAGTACTTC
CDR3: CASSDQASGKRGYEQYF

V: TRBV3-1/TRBV3-2
size: -
D: TRBD1
J: TRBJ1-5
DNA: TGTGCCAGCAGCCCCGGGACAGTCAATCAGCCCCAGCATTTT
CDR3: CASSPGTVNQPQHF

V: TRBV10-3
size: -
D: -
J: TRBJ2-1
DNA: TGTGCCATCTGGGGGCCGACCGTCTATGAGCAGTTCTTC
CDR3: CAIWGPTVYEQFF

V: TRBV30
size: -
D: -
J: TRBJ1-2
DNA: TGTGCCTGGAGTCCGACAGGTCGGGCCTATGGCTACACCTTC
CDR3: CAWSPTGRAYGYTF

V: TRBV7-9
size: -
D: -
J: TRBJ1-1
DNA: TGTGCCAGCAGCCTCGGACTGGCTGAAGCTTTCTTT
CDR3: CASSLGLAEAFF

V: TRBV6-1
size: -
D: TRBD2
J: TRBJ2-1
DNA: TGTGCCAGCAGTGATACGGGAGGGCCCTATGAGCAGTTCTTC
CDR3: CASSDTGGPYEQFF

V: TRBV5-4
size: -
D: -
J: TRBJ2-3
DNA: TGTGCCAGCAGCTTGGCGTTGGCGGGAATCGCAGATACGCAGTATTTT
CDR3: CASSLALAGIADTQYF

V: TRBV19
size: once
D: -
J: TRBJ2-1
DNA: TGTGCCAGTAGTACGGGCTACAGCTCCTACAATGAGCAGTTCTTC
CDR3: CASSTGYSSYNEQFF

V: TRBV2
size: -
D: TRBD1
J: TRBJ1-4
DNA: TGTGCCAGCATCACCGGGACAGGCCTTGCAACTAATGAAAAACTGTTTTTT
CDR3: CASITGTGLATNEKLFF

V: TRBV5-1
size: -
D: TRBD1
J: TRBJ1-1
DNA: TGCGCCAGCAGCTGGGACAGAAACACTGAAGCTTTCTTT
CDR3: CASSWDRNTEAFF

V: TRBV6-1
size: -
D: -
J: TRBJ2-7
DNA: TGTGCCAGCAGTGGGGGGCGACTTACCTCGGGATACGAGCAGTACTTC
CDR3: CASSGGRLTSGYEQYF

V: TRBV10-1
size: -
D: TRBD2
J: TRBJ2-1
DNA: TGCGCCAGCAGTGAAATAGTTAGGACTAGCGGATTCAATGAGCAGTTCTTC
CDR3: CASSEIVRTSGFNEQFF

V: TRBV6-6
size: -
D: -
J: TRBJ2-1
DNA: TGTGCCAGCAGTTACGGGGGAGTAGGTGAGCAGTTCTTC
CDR3: CASSYGGVGEQFF

V: TRBV5-1
size: -
D: TRBD1
J: TRBJ2-3
DNA: TGCGCCAGCGCCCAGGACAGGGCTAGCACAGATACGCAGTATTTT
CDR3: CASAQDRASTDTQYF

V: TRBV30
size: -
D: -
J: TRBJ1-1
DNA: TGTGCCTGGAGCCCCGGACGGGAAGCTTTCTTT
CDR3: CAWSPGREAFF

V: TRBV29-1
size: -
D: -
J: TRBJ1-1
DNA: TGCAGCGTTGTGGGAGGAGGGGACACTGAAGCTTTCTTT
CDR3: CSVVGGGDTEAFF

V: TRBV19
size: -
D: TRBD1
J: TRBJ2-3
DNA: TGTGCCAGTAGTGGATCTCGACGACAGGGGGCGGGCAATACGCAGTATTTT
CDR3: CASSGSRRQGAGNTQYF

V: TRBV30
size: -
D: -
J: TRBJ2-1
DNA: TGTGCCTGGAGTGTACGGGGGAATAAGAATGAGCAGTTCTTC
CDR3: CAWSVRGNKNEQFF

V: TRBV15
size: -
D: -
J: TRBJ2-3
DNA: TGTGCCACATCAAGGGACACAGATACGCAGTATTTT
CDR3: CATSRDTDTQYF

V: TRBV27
size: -
D: -
J: TRBJ1-1
DNA: TGTGCCAGCAGTTTTTCGGCAGGGGTGAACACTGAAGCTTTCTTT
CDR3: CASSFSAGVNTEAFF

V: TRBV5-5
size: -
D: -
J: TRBJ1-1
DNA: TGTGCCAGCAGCTGGGGGGCGGCAACTGAAGCTTTCTTT
CDR3: CASSWGAATEAFF

V: TRBV18
size: -
D: -
J: TRBJ1-1
DNA: TGTGCCAGCTCACCAACCAGGGGCTCGGCTGAAGCTTTCTTT
CDR3: CASSPTRGSAEAFF

V: TRBV28
size: -
D: -
J: TRBJ2-3
DNA: TGTGCCAGCAGGAGACCCCCAGATACGCAGTATTTT
CDR3: CASRRPPDTQYF

V: TRBV5-1
size: -
D: TRBD2
J: TRBJ2-3
DNA: TGCGCCAGCAGCTTGGCCGGGCGGGGGGCTGTAGATACGCAGTATTTT
CDR3: CASSLAGRGAVDTQYF

V: TRBV6-1
size: -
D: -
J: TRBJ2-1
DNA: TGTGCCAGCAGTGACCTGCCTGGCATCACCTACAATGAGCAGTTCTTC
CDR3: CASSDLPGITYNEQFF

V: TRBV28
size: -
D: -
J: TRBJ1-5
DNA: TGTGCCAGCAGTTTATGGGGAGGGGGTGGCAATCAGCCCCAGCATTTT
CDR3: CASSLWGGGGNQPQHF

V: TRBV6-5
size: -
D: -
J: TRBJ2-6
DNA: TGTGCCAGCAGTACGGACTTCTCTGGGGCCAACGTCCTGACTTTC
CDR3: CASSTDFSGANVLTF

V: TRBV7-9
size: -
D: TRBD1
J: TRBJ1-2
DNA: TGTGCCAGCAGCTTAGGGGACAGGGATGGCTACACCTTC
CDR3: CASSLGDRDGYTF

V: TRBV19
size: -
D: TRBD1
J: TRBJ1-3
DNA: TGTGCCAGTAGTATTCAACAGGGGGCGAGCATCGGTGGAAACACCATATATTTT
CDR3: CASSIQQGASIGGNTIYF

V: TRBV28
size: -
D: -
J: TRBJ1-2
DNA: TGTGCCAGCAGACATGGACCCACAGATCGGGGCTACACCTTC
CDR3: CASRHGPTDRGYTF

V: TRBV9
size: -
D: TRBD1
J: TRBJ1-2
DNA: TGTGCCAGCAGCGCAATGACAGGGGAAGTCCTATACACCTTC
CDR3: CASSAMTGEVLYTF

V: TRBV3-1/TRBV3-2
size: -
D: -
J: TRBJ1-1
DNA: TGTGCCAGCAGCCAAGGTTTGTTGGAGAACACTGAAGCTTTCTTT
CDR3: CASSQGLLENTEAFF

V: TRBV15
size: -
D: -
J: TRBJ2-2
DNA: TGTGCCACCAGCAGAGACGGGAGTCTCTACACCGGGGAGCTGTTTTTT
CDR3: CATSRDGSLYTGELFF

V: TRBV19
size: -
D: TRBD1
J: TRBJ2-7
DNA: TGTGCCAGTAGTATAGTGGGACAGGGACCGTACGAGCAGTACTTC
CDR3: CASSIVGQGPYEQYF

V: TRBV19
size: -
D: -
J: TRBJ1-3
DNA: TGTGCCAGTAGATTGATGTCAGGGCCTGGTAACACCATATATTTT
CDR3: CASRLMSGPGNTIYF

V: TRBV7-3
size: -
D: -
J: TRBJ1-5
DNA: TGTGCCAGCAGCTCGGGACGGCGCATTGTTTCTAATAGCAATCAGCCCCAGCATTTT
CDR3: CASSSGRRIVSNSNQPQHF

V: TRBV6-5
size: once
D: TRBD1
J: TRBJ1-1
DNA: TGTGCCAGCAGTACCGGGACAGGGGCTGAAGCTTTCTTT
CDR3: CASSTGTGAEAFF

V: TRBV5-4
size: -
D: -
J: TRBJ1-2
DNA: TGTGCCAGCAGCTTGGGGGATGGCTATGGCTACACCTTC
CDR3: CASSLGDGYGYTF

V: TRBV6-5
size: -
D: -
J: TRBJ2-3
DNA: TGTGCCAGCCAGGGGCCGGGGAGCACAGATACGCAGTATTTT
CDR3: CASQGPGSTDTQYF

V: TRBV6-6
size: -
D: -
J: TRBJ1-1
DNA: TGTGCCAGCAGTAACAGGGACGAGGTGGCTGAAGCTTTCTTT
CDR3: CASSNRDEVAEAFF

V: TRBV6-5
size: -
D: -
J: TRBJ1-3
DNA: TGTGCCAGCAGGAGTGCCGATGGAAACACCATATATTTT
CDR3: CASRSADGNTIYF

V: TRBV7-8
size: -
D: -
J: TRBJ1-5
DNA: TGTGCCAGCAGCTTAATTCACTTCGGACAGCCCCAGCATTTT
CDR3: CASSLIHFGQPQHF

V: TRBV7-3
size: -
D: -
J: TRBJ2-3
DNA: TGTGCCAGCAGCTTAATGGGCACAGATACGCAGTATTTT
CDR3: CASSLMGTDTQYF